This T cell receptor beta chain was retrieved from a study of shared clonotypes between healthy human individuals. The method was immunoSEQ multiplex PCR; TCRdb's version includes in-frame clones alone and lacks a portion of them. The sample consists of 1,500,000 or so clones, roughly 95% of them appearing once. This clone was counted a single time. The antigen remains undetermined. Overall study findings and caveats: Generally, naive subsets came out with larger estimated richness than memory subsets.

The CDR3 is made up of 15 amino acids. Germline CDR1 reads MNHNS; CDR2 reads SASEGT. With V trimmed by 6 bases and J by 6 bases, 11 bases remained unmatched. The rearrangement joins TRBV6-1 to TRBJ1-5; TRBD1 agrees at 7 bases. Sequencing was done on a sample of naive CD4+ T cells sorted from blood. Sample subset: CD45RA+ positively selected. The TCR sequence derives from a young man in good health. The CDR3 DNA reads as TGTGCCAGCAGGGTTGGACAGGTACTATTTCAGCCCCAGCATTTT. Residues: CASRVGQVLFQPQHF.